Detailed here is one T cell receptor (beta chain). This clone's antigen is unknown. Base-call qualities are not available, and no considerably larger clone is one nucleotide away. The library was made by the immunoSEQ multiplex PCR assay. For the multiplex PCR, a mixture combining 60 forward primers for TCR Vbeta segments and 13 reverse primers for TCR Jbeta segments was used. The CDR3 region of rearranged TCR beta genes was amplified from genomic DNA with a multiplex PCR assay. The amplified TCR beta libraries were sequenced on the Illumina HiSeq System as 87-base-pair reads. Per the authors' processing: A later analysis counted approximately 74 million unique TCR beta chains across the 666 repertoires, and some 12 million of these chains were shared by at least two donors. Raw reads were error-corrected and collapsed into unique sequences with a nearest-neighbor algorithm that merged closely related sequences to remove PCR and sequencing errors. Alignment of CDR3 sequences to IMGT reference sequences was used to assign V, D and J gene segments. For a sequence to be retained, at least a six-nucleotide match to both a V gene segment and a J gene segment was required. Rearrangements were called productive when the CDR3 lacked stop codons and stayed in frame with V and J; all others were non-productive. CDR3 was defined by IMGT convention, running from the second conserved V-encoded cysteine to the conserved J-encoded phenylalanine. In an earlier analysis of roughly 580 of the donors, sequences lacking an unambiguous match to a single V gene segment were excluded. In an earlier analysis of several hundred of the donors, V segments were called functional above 56.7% productive rearrangements and were called segregating when the between-donor standard deviation exceeded 5%. A statistical classification framework was developed to diagnose cytomegalovirus status using the catalog of TCR beta chain sequences. A later analysis assigned V and J genes by comparing TCR nucleotide sequences with IMGT/GENE-DB human TR gene sequences. The TCRdist pipeline was used in a later analysis to assign CDR3 sequences and most-parsimonious VDJ recombination scenarios. A later analysis defined each TCR beta chain by its CDR3 amino acid sequence plus V-gene family, and excluded reads lacking a unique V-gene family. To address suspected cross-contamination and a sequencing artifact, a later analysis removed roughly 580 highly shared, low-generation-probability nucleotide sequences. In a later analysis, a clonal expansion index for each public chain was calculated from normalized within-repertoire ranks of inferred template counts. Generation probabilities in a later analysis came from a VDJ recombination model fitted to out-of-frame rearrangements, and those results were checked against IGoR. In a later analysis, TCR-TCR, TCR-HLA and TCR-CMV co-occurrence was scored with hypergeometric tests, and a repertoire-size bias correction was applied to TCR pairs. In a later analysis, false discovery rates were estimated by permuting HLA or CMV assignments 20 times. In a later analysis, co-occurring TCRs were grouped using DBSCAN, and TCRdist sequence similarity was added for clustering within HLA-allele-positive subsets. Co-occurrence clustering excluded repertoires with fewer than 30,000 or more than 120,000 public chains, plus five with anomalous nucleotide sharing. TCRdb retrieved this table from immuneACCESS and kept in-frame rearrangements only. Not all clones are present; in checked studies, unresolved V genes account for under half, and no reason is known for the remainder. For V, J and clone size, that table is used; D and trimming come from the DNA. This sample holds 70,000 to 95,000 clones; over 60% were observed only once. Approximately 1% of the sample rests with the top ten.

The cohort was made up of 650 to 700 healthy bone marrow donors. At the time of sampling, every cohort member was nominally healthy, though immune exposures that went unrecorded were likely present. The donor tested CMV seronegative and was one of the 352 seronegative cohort members. A peripheral blood sample was collected from each donor, and TCR beta sequencing was performed on peripheral blood mononuclear cells. The Qiagen DNeasy Blood Extraction Kit was used to extract genomic DNA from the blood cell samples. This sample was taken from a study of cytomegalovirus exposure and HLA in healthy donors (TCRdb year 2017). Looking at the study overall: An earlier analysis of approximately 550 of the donors reported roughly 300 Gb of sequence data and some 120 million unique TCR beta sequences from 190 million or so T cells. Four to six DR-DQ haplotypes were handled as single units for association and clustering, since linkage in the cohort was strong. HLA typing included class I and class II loci at four-digit resolution. Approximately 300 gigabases of sequencing data and around 85 million unique TCR sequences made up an early release that covered under 750 HLA-typed donors. A later analysis re-analyzed previously published TCR beta repertoires from approximately 700 donors and added high-resolution HLA genotyping to study TCR occurrence patterns. Donor age, sex, ethnicity and CMV serostatus were collected together with the repertoire data. Besides the first cohort of roughly 700 subjects, a separate validation cohort made up of roughly 120 different subjects was used. The number of typed donors differed by locus: about 620-640 for A, B, C, DRB1 and DQB1; some 500 for DQA1; about 600 for DPA1; and 400 to 480 for DPB1. To predict cytomegalovirus infection status, the study combined high-throughput TCR immunosequencing, statistical association of individual TCRs with disease status, and machine learning. Of the approximately 400 genotyped donors, about 80% fell in the genetic ancestry cluster associated with self-reported Caucasian donors. A later genetic analysis took genome-wide SNP genotypes for about 55% of the 666 donors and used that subset as a discovery cohort. All discovery cohort repertoires had been generated on a single sequencing platform. An earlier analysis of 500 to 750 of the donors applied high-throughput TCR beta sequencing to assess whether each TCR beta V gene segment acted as functional or pseudogenic. Among 398 genotyped donors of the cohort, an average of about 240,000 unique TCR beta nucleotide sequences were sequenced per donor, roughly 18% of them non-productive. Rather than drawing on any new phenotypic data, the later analysis identified candidate immune exposures from TCR beta sequences and the way those sequences occurred across donors. The T cell repertoires of roughly 660 subjects were profiled by immunosequencing and related to cytomegalovirus serostatus. The study was designed to test whether signatures of past pathogen exposure could be identified by cataloging public T cell receptors. The full study reports these points: The presence/absence analyses assumed that sequencing depth was roughly uniform across donors, and that assumption may not be true. A later analysis associated about 16,000 TCR beta sequences with specific HLA alleles at a false discovery rate of 0.05. Immune exposure information for the cohort was limited to CMV serostatus. When HLA alleles, especially DR and DQ, strongly co-occurred, TCR associations were difficult to assign to individual alleles. According to a later analysis, parvovirus B19, influenza, CMV and Epstein-Barr virus appeared linked to several top co-occurrence clusters. A later analysis found that most CMV-associated TCR beta chains appeared HLA-restricted, with HLA associations seemingly driven largely by CMV exposure. According to a later genetic analysis, donors in an Asian-associated ancestry cluster had fewer N-insertions in productive TCRs than the roughly 700-donor mean. Compared with equally common non-associated chains, HLA-associated TCR beta chains in a later analysis were more clonally expanded and had lower generation probabilities. An earlier analysis of approximately 540 of the donors showed that most TCR beta V segments appeared in productive rearrangements either about 90% or about 30% of the time, which broadly matched IMGT annotations. In the study, about 150 TCR beta chains were listed as associated with cytomegalovirus. This cohort had only TCR beta chains sequenced, and the lack of alpha or paired-chain data limited which features could be detected. A further reported finding was that TCR beta sequences accurately predicted the HLA-A and HLA-B alleles for most subjects in the first cohort. A group of highly shared sequence variants was considered likely to be a technical artifact of the sequencing pipeline. The earlier analysis of nearly 600 of the donors excluded some 15 rarely observed V segments, including chromosome 9 orphons, because counts were too low. A few of the identified cytomegalovirus-associated TCR beta chains were confirmed in vitro to be specific for cytomegalovirus antigens. A later analysis found that TCR association rates varied across HLA loci, with DRB1 alleles showing the most associated TCRs and HLA-C alleles the fewest. It was suggested by the authors that the approach could potentially be generalized to other disease states and immunological phenotypes. The classifier was reported to diagnose cytomegalovirus status with high specificity and sensitivity in both the original cohort and the validation cohort. Most TCR sequences were seen in very few donors, while some public TCRs were found in many individuals. Because HLA typing was unavailable for some donors at each locus, only the typed subset was used in association tests. A later genetic analysis associated a missense DCLRE1C variant with V-gene and J-gene trimming of TCR beta chains, and an independent cohort replicated the association. Linkage disequilibrium might explain the correlated functional status among segregating V segments, but an unknown experimental factor could not be excluded.

The receptor was isolated from a male donor in good health and CMV-seronegative. Sequenced input: PBMCs.

The CDR3 here reads CASNVGGGLQETQYF. In nucleotide form, the sequence is TGTGCCAGCAACGTGGGCGGGGGCCTCCAAGAGACCCAGTACTTC. The rearrangement combines TRBV9 with TRBJ2-5; 7 matching bases give a weak D call of TRBD2. The junction shows trimming of 6 bases on V and 1 base on J, plus 16 bases between the germline ends. Its CDR3 holds 15 amino acids, cysteine through phenylalanine. Only the CDR3 DNA stays, 45 bases, in frame from base 1. CDR1 and CDR2 were assigned from the germline V gene as SGDLS and YYNGEE.